The T cell receptor (beta chain) described here comes from a study of Graves' ophthalmopathy and Graves' hyperthyroidism. Regarding the study as a whole: Among expanded thyroid clonotypes above 0.001 frequency, most also occurred in blood.

Beta-chain TCR CDR3 regions were amplified from RNA transcripts. The authors performed first-round RT-PCR with HTBI primers and then a second-round multiplex PCR. TCRdb re-analysed the multiplex PCR reads in MiXCR, keeping a single row per CDR3 protein. In the table there are some 170,000 distinct CDR3 sequences, roughly 36% of which are singletons. As regards this clonotype: Antigen specificity is unknown. Relative to the germline gene, one junction end is altered; a read error may explain this.

The CDR3 has 14 residues. CDR1 is MDHEN, CDR2 SYDVKM, per germline. Uncontrolled infections, other autoimmune diseases, pregnancy or lactation barred patients from enrollment. Clinical symptoms, serum thyroxine, TRAb, thyroid ultrasound and orbital computed tomography were relied on for diagnosis. The PBMCs used were ones drawn from about 9.3 ml of fresh peripheral blood. Sequencing was carried out using peripheral blood. This receptor was taken from a man aged 30 to 45 with Graves' ophthalmopathy. The genes are TRBV28 and TRBJ2-7; D remains unclear. CDR3 loop: CASSFRPRDYEQYF. CDR3 sequence (DNA): TGTGCCAGTAGTTTTAGGCCCAGAGACTACGAGCAGTACTTC. Based on the CDR3 plus reference TRBV28 and TRBJ2-7, the full variable domain is DVKVTQSSRYLVKRTGEKVFLECVQDMDHENMFWYRQDPGLGLRLIYFSYDVKMKEKGDIPEGYSVSREKKERFSLILESASTNQTSMYLCASSFRPRDYEQYFGPGTRLTVT.